The rows below give T cell receptor beta chains drawn from one sample of a study of cytomegalovirus exposure and HLA in healthy donors. Assay used: immunoSEQ multiplex PCR; TCRdb lists only in-frame clones, some missing. The top ten clones hold 2.6% of a sample with under 250,000 clones, about 83% of them seen once. Sequences were obtained from PBMCs. The receptors come from a man between 18 and 35 years old in good health and CMV-seronegative. CDR3s include the opening cysteine and the closing phenylalanine or tryptophan. Each record gives: V gene, clone size, D gene, J gene, CDR3 DNA, CDR3 protein. D genes are given only for firm matches. Expanded clones are given a class, and other clones once, few, many or no size at all.

TRBV28	-	TRBD1	TRBJ1-4	TGTGCCAGCAGTTTCGCAGGGGGCCCTTCTAATGAAAAACTGTTTTTT	CASSFAGGPSNEKLFF
TRBV10-1	-	-	TRBJ1-4	TGCGCCAGCAGTCCGGGTGGCGGTGAAAAACTGTTTTTT	CASSPGGGEKLFF
TRBV4-1	-	TRBD1	TRBJ2-7	TGCGCCAGCAGCCGGACGACAGGGGCGCGCTACGAGCAGTACTTC	CASSRTTGARYEQYF
TRBV7-9	-	-	TRBJ2-7	TGTGCCAGCAGCTTACTAGACGACGAGCAGTACTTC	CASSLLDDEQYF
TRBV10-2	-	-	TRBJ2-7	TGCGCCAGCAGTTCCACTAGCCTATACGAGCAGTACTTC	CASSSTSLYEQYF
TRBV5-4	-	-	TRBJ2-7	TGTGCCAGCAGCATCTCAACAGGTCTGGCCTACGAGCAGTACTTC	CASSISTGLAYEQYF
TRBV9	-	-	TRBJ2-2	TGTGCCAGCAACAGGGACACCGGGGAGCTGTTTTTT	CASNRDTGELFF
TRBV5-3	-	-	TRBJ2-7	TGTGCCAGAAGCTCGTTTGAGACTCAACCGGTCCAGAGCTCCTACGAGCAGTACTTC	CARSSFETQPVQSSYEQYF
TRBV5-1	-	TRBD2	TRBJ2-3	TGCGCCAGCAGCCCGTCCGGGGGGGCCGGCACAGATACGCAGTATTTT	CASSPSGGAGTDTQYF
TRBV19	once	TRBD1	TRBJ2-6	TGTGCCAGTAGTATTCAGGGGGATTTTCCTGGGGCCAACGTCCTGACTTTC	CASSIQGDFPGANVLTF
TRBV28	-	-	TRBJ2-7	TGTGCCAGCAGCCCCCCTCCCGGGAGTTCCGTCGAGCAGTACTTC	CASSPPPGSSVEQYF
TRBV19	-	-	TRBJ1-1	TGTGCCAGTGGATCCAGACAGTCGAACACTGAAGCTTTCTTT	CASGSRQSNTEAFF
TRBV28	-	TRBD1	TRBJ1-5	TGTGCCAGCCGACAGGGGCTGGGAGGGCCCCAGCATTTT	CASRQGLGGPQHF
TRBV28	-	-	TRBJ2-5	TGTGCCAGCAGTTTTCCCCCGGAGACCCAGTACTTC	CASSFPPETQYF
TRBV7-2	-	-	TRBJ1-1	TGTGCCAGCAGCCCCGGGACACTGAACACTGAAGCTTTCTTT	CASSPGTLNTEAFF
TRBV19	-	-	TRBJ2-7	TGTGCCAGTAGTATAGTTCAGGGATACGAGCAGTACTTC	CASSIVQGYEQYF
TRBV6-1	-	TRBD2	TRBJ2-3	TGTGCCAGCAGTAGCGGGAGTAGTGCAGATACGCAGTATTTT	CASSSGSSADTQYF
TRBV6-1	-	-	TRBJ1-1	TGTGCCAGTAGCAGGGGTGAGTACCTGAACACTGAAGCTTTCTTT	CASSRGEYLNTEAFF
TRBV30	-	-	TRBJ2-7	TGTGCCTGGAGTGTACGGGCAGGGCCCTACGAGCAGTACTTC	CAWSVRAGPYEQYF
TRBV4-3	-	TRBD1	TRBJ1-5	TGCGCCAGCAGCCAAGCAATACAGGGGGATCAGCCCCAGCATTTT	CASSQAIQGDQPQHF
TRBV6-1	-	-	TRBJ2-6	TGTGCCAGCGTACAAGATACCTCTGGGGCCAACGTCCTGACTTTC	CASVQDTSGANVLTF
TRBV15	-	-	TRBJ1-1	TGTGCCACCAGCAGACCCGCGGGGTCCACTGAAGCTTTCTTT	CATSRPAGSTEAFF
TRBV15	-	TRBD2	TRBJ2-7	TGTGCCACCAGCAGAGCTCGACAAACTAGCGGGGGTACCTACGAGCAGTACTTC	CATSRARQTSGGTYEQYF
TRBV15	-	-	TRBJ2-2	TGTGCCACCAGCGGACAGTATGCCGGGGAGCTGTTTTTT	CATSGQYAGELFF
TRBV28	-	TRBD1	TRBJ2-6	TGTGCCAGCACGTCGATCGGAGCACAGGGGCACTCTGGGGCCAACGTCCTGACTTTC	CASTSIGAQGHSGANVLTF
TRBV14	-	TRBD1	TRBJ2-2	TGTGCCAGCAGCTTCTCAGGGGGCTCCGGGGAGCTGTTTTTT	CASSFSGGSGELFF
TRBV6-5	once	-	TRBJ1-2	TGTGCCAGCAGTCACCGGGGGTTTGTCTATGGCTACACCTTC	CASSHRGFVYGYTF
TRBV4-1	-	-	TRBJ1-4	TGCGCCAGCAGTTTTCCCCGCCGAGCTAATGAAAAACTGTTTTTT	CASSFPRRANEKLFF
TRBV29-1	-	-	TRBJ1-2	TGCAGCGCCAATACCCAGCTAGGGGATGGCTACACCTTC	CSANTQLGDGYTF
TRBV2	-	TRBD2	TRBJ2-3	TGTGCCAGCAGTGAAACCGGGGGGGCCGCAGATACGCAGTATTTT	CASSETGGAADTQYF
TRBV6-6	-	-	TRBJ2-3	TGTGCCAGCAGTTCCGGGCCTTCCCGGGGAGCGCAGTATTTT	CASSSGPSRGAQYF
TRBV4-1	-	TRBD2	TRBJ2-2	TGCGCCAGCAGCCTGGCGTATGCGGGGGGTAATACCGGGGAGCTGTTTTTT	CASSLAYAGGNTGELFF
TRBV7-9	-	TRBD1	TRBJ2-7	TGTGCCAGCAGCTTTGGACAGGGATGGACCTGG	CASSFGQGWTW
TRBV5-1	-	-	TRBJ2-5	TGCGCCAGCAGCTTGGTGCCCGGAGAGACCCAGTACTTC	CASSLVPGETQYF
TRBV7-2	-	-	TRBJ1-5	TGTGCCAGCAGCCTACTACCGACAGATCAGCCCCAGCATTTT	CASSLLPTDQPQHF
TRBV7-6	-	-	TRBJ2-5	TGTGCCAGCAGCTTAGTTGAGGAGACCCAGTACTTC	CASSLVEETQYF
TRBV19	-	-	TRBJ1-5	TGTGCCAGTAGTATAGTAGGGGTGGTCCAGCCCCAGCATTTT	CASSIVGVVQPQHF
TRBV5-5	-	-	TRBJ2-2	TGTGCCAGCAGCTTCGTTAACATAGCGAGCACCGGGGAGCTGTTTTTT	CASSFVNIASTGELFF
TRBV19	-	-	TRBJ2-1	TGTGCCAGTAGTATTAACACAGGGGAGGTGGGCGAGCAGTTCTTC	CASSINTGEVGEQFF
TRBV10-3	-	-	TRBJ1-2	TGTGCCATCAGTGGGGCAGAGACTAACTATGGCTACACCTTC	CAISGAETNYGYTF
TRBV15	-	-	TRBJ2-7	TGTGCCACCAGCGACGGGGGGGCAGGGGGCTACGAGCAGTACTTC	CATSDGGAGGYEQYF
TRBV10-3	once	TRBD1	TRBJ1-5	TGTGCCATCAGGGCACAGGGGGCAGATCAGCCCCAGCATTTT	CAIRAQGADQPQHF
TRBV4-1	-	TRBD2	TRBJ2-5	TGCGCCAGCAGCCTCGGACTAGCGGGGGGGCTTGGGCAAGAGACCCAGTACTTC	CASSLGLAGGLGQETQYF
TRBV6-5	-	-	TRBJ2-6	TGTGCCAGCAGTTACTCGCAGGTGTCTGGGGCCAACGTCCTGACTTTC	CASSYSQVSGANVLTF
TRBV27	-	TRBD2	TRBJ2-7	TGTGCCAGCAGCGTGTATCCTAGCGGGAGTTTCTCCTACGAGCAGTACTTC	CASSVYPSGSFSYEQYF
TRBV28	-	-	TRBJ2-7	TGTGCCAGCAGTTTAGTACAGTCCTACGAGCAGTACTTC	CASSLVQSYEQYF
TRBV5-4	-	TRBD2	TRBJ2-7	TGTGCCAGCAGCTTGTGGACTAGCGGGAGGGACAGCTCCTACGAGCAGTACTTC	CASSLWTSGRDSSYEQYF
TRBV19	few	-	TRBJ2-2	TGTGCCAGTACCGTGTGGCGGGATTACCCCGGGGAGCTGTTTTTT	CASTVWRDYPGELFF
TRBV28	-	-	TRBJ1-5	TGTGCCAGCAGCGACAGAAATCAGCCCCAGCATTTT	CASSDRNQPQHF
TRBV29-1	-	-	TRBJ2-7	TGCAGCGTTGATGCACCCGGGGTGGGCTCCTACGAGCAGTACTTC	CSVDAPGVGSYEQYF
TRBV28	-	TRBD1	TRBJ2-5	TGTGCCAGCAGTCAGGGGGCTGAGACCCAGTACTTC	CASSQGAETQYF
TRBV28	-	TRBD1	TRBJ1-6	TGTGCCAGCAGGGGCCTAAGGACAGGAAAAAGTTCACCCCTCCACTTT	CASRGLRTGKSSPLHF
TRBV19	-	-	TRBJ1-6	TGTGCCAGTAGTATCGGGGGGCTAAGGCTCCTCCACTTT	CASSIGGLRLLHF